The 15 T cell receptor beta chains reported below all come from one sample, sequenced in a study of identical twins. MiXCR was run by TCRdb on the 5' RACE reads, yielding one entry per CDR3 protein. This sample has hundreds of thousands of distinct CDR3 sequences; roughly 6% occur once, and the top ten carry approximately 2%. The sequenced sample was naive T cells sorted from blood. These receptors all come from a young man in good health.

The rearrangement joins TRBV5-8 to TRBJ2-7, with D hard to call. Germline V gives CDR1 SGHTS, CDR2 YDEGEE. CDR3 length: 14 amino acids. Between the trimmed V and J ends, which lost 7 bases and 2 bases, there was a span of 16 bases. The CDR3 DNA sequence: TGTGCCAGCCTCGAGGTGGGGTTGGCCTACGAGCAGTACTTC. It codes for CASLEVGLAYEQYF.

This clonotype was seen repeatedly, ten times or more. The chain is built from TRBV3-1 and TRBJ2-7; maybe TRBD2 (6 bases). Germline lookup yields CDR1 LGHDT and CDR2 YNNKEL (reference sequence). The CDR3 has 17 residues. V lost 0 bases, J lost 0 bases, and 15 bases lay in between. The DNA of the CDR3 is TGTGCCAGCAGCCAAGAAGGGAGCGGGTGGATCTCCTACGAGCAGTACTTC. Amino acid sequence: CASSQEGSGWISYEQYF.

Ten or more counts support this clonotype. The chain carries TRBV9 and TRBJ2-7; TRBD2 matches at 9 bases. The CDR3 loop spans 15 amino acids. V was clipped by 0 bases and J by 4 bases; unmatched bases: 5. The germline V gene has CDR1 SGDLS and CDR2 YYNGEE. The CDR3 bases are TGTGCCAGCAGCGTAGGGCGGGAGGGCCTTTACGAGCAGTACTTC. It translates to CASSVGREGLYEQYF.

In its sample, this clonotype was seen many times. This chain uses TRBV10-2 with TRBJ1-4; 7 bases map to TRBD1. Germline V gene lookup returns CDR1 WSHSY and CDR2 SAAADI. V was clipped by 8 bases and J by 8 bases; unmatched bases: 11. The CDR3 extends over 14 amino acids. The CDR3 DNA is TGCGCCAGCCGCCCGACAGGGAAAGGAGAAAAACTGTTTTTT. Encoded protein: CASRPTGKGEKLFF.

This clonotype was counted between two and nine times. The gene calls are TRBV3-1 and TRBJ2-1; unclear D gene. V lost 3 bases and J 9 bases, leaving 12 bases between the germline ends. The CDR3 has 13 amino acids. Looked up from germline, CDR1 is LGHDT and CDR2 is YNNKEL (reference sequence). The CDR3 nucleotides are TGTGCCAGCAGCCACCCAGGTGAGGTTGAGCAGTTCTTC. Translated, it gives CASSHPGEVEQFF.

Many counts were recorded for this clonotype. The chain uses TRBV4-1 and TRBJ2-1; 9 bases match TRBD2. V lost 5 bases and J lost 0; bases outside the gene matches: 8. Looked up from germline, CDR1 is MGHRA and CDR2 is YSYEKL. The CDR3 totals 17 residues. The CDR3 loop is CASSWMAGGASYNEQFF. CDR3 nucleotides: TGCGCCAGCAGCTGGATGGCGGGGGGGGCCTCCTACAATGAGCAGTTCTTC.

This clonotype was seen ten or more times. The chain uses TRBV5-1 and TRBJ2-2; unclear D gene. Trimming left V 4 bases short and J 6 bases short, with 13 bases between. CDR1 SGHRS and CDR2 YFSETQ come from the germline V gene. This CDR3 contains 14 residues. CDR3 in DNA: TGCGCCAGCAGCCAAAGGGTGGCGTCCGGGGAGCTGTTTTTT. It specifies CASSQRVASGELFF.

This clonotype was seen only a few times. The rearrangement uses TRBV7-2 and TRBJ2-7; TRBD2 matches 12 bases. The V gene end was trimmed by 0 bases and the J gene end by 6 bases; junction bases not matched to a gene: 3. This CDR3 is built from 15 residues. Looked up from germline, CDR1 is SGHTA and CDR2 is FQGNSA. CDR3 sequence reads: CASSLASSGRGEQYF. The CDR3 DNA reads TGTGCCAGCAGCTTAGCGTCTAGCGGGAGGGGCGAGCAGTACTTC.

This clonotype was counted many times. The chain recombines TRBV20-1 with TRBJ2-7; 8 nucleotides align to TRBD2. CDR1 and CDR2 (germline): DFQATT, SNEGSKA (reference sequence). The CDR3 runs 19 residues. V was clipped by 2 bases and J by 6 bases; unmatched bases: 24. The CDR3 sequence is CSARILPGLVVTQPPEQYF. DNA for the CDR3: TGCAGTGCTAGAATCTTGCCGGGACTAGTGGTTACTCAGCCCCCCGAGCAGTACTTC.

The CDR3 sequence is CSARDRGDVGTEAFF. In nucleotides, the CDR3 is TGCAGTGCTAGAGATCGCGGGGACGTGGGCACTGAAGCTTTCTTT. The chain recombines TRBV20-1 with TRBJ1-1; D is perhaps TRBD1 (5 bases). V lost 0 bases to trimming and J lost 4 bases, with 15 bases between them. From germline, CDR1 is DFQATT and CDR2 SNEGSKA (reference sequence). This CDR3 has 15 residues.

At least ten counts were recorded for this clonotype. This chain connects TRBV20-1 to TRBJ2-1; 13 bases are shared with TRBD2. This CDR3 region has 18 residues. Trimming took 0 bases from V and 5 from J; bases not matched to a gene: 10. CDR1 DFQATT and CDR2 SNEGSKA come from the germline V gene (reference sequence). For the CDR3, the DNA is TGCAGTGCTAGAGATGGGGTAACCGGGACTAGCGGGAACAATGAGCAGTTCTTC. Amino acid sequence: CSARDGVTGTSGNNEQFF.

This chain connects TRBV27 to TRBJ2-5, with 7 bases fitting TRBD1. Trimming took 4 bases from V and 1 from J; bases not matched to a gene: 9. The CDR3 is made up of 16 amino acids. CDR1 MNHEY and CDR2 SMNVEV come from the germline V gene (reference sequence). The CDR3 DNA reads TGTGCCAGCAGTTCGAGAAACAGGGGAACCCAAGAGACCCAGTACTTC. Its protein is CASSSRNRGTQETQYF.

The table lists this clonotype with a few counts. In DNA form, the CDR3 reads TGTGCCAGCAGTTTAGGGGCGGCGGTTAGCAATCAGCCCCAGCATTTT. This codes for CASSLGAAVSNQPQHF. The rearrangement links TRBV27 to TRBJ1-5, with D tentatively TRBD1 (5 bases). Between the trimmed V and J ends, which lost 2 bases and 0 bases, there was a span of 11 bases. Germline assignment: CDR1 MNHEY and CDR2 SMNVEV (reference sequence). This CDR3 contains 16 residues.

This clonotype was observed a handful of times. The J gene is TRBJ1-1, the V gene TRBV9, with 7 bases lining up with TRBD1. V lost 0 bases and J lost 1; bases outside the gene matches: 0. This CDR3 comprises 14 residues. CDR1 SGDLS and CDR2 YYNGEE come from the germline V gene. This chain's CDR3 is CASSVGTGNTEAFF. The CDR3 coding sequence is TGTGCCAGCAGCGTAGGGACAGGGAACACTGAAGCTTTCTTT. Complete variable domain (other parts from reference TRBV9 and TRBJ1-1): DSGVTQTPKHLITATGQRVTLRCSPRSGDLSVYWYQQSLDQGLQFLIQYYNGEERAKGNILERFSAQQFPDLHSELNLSSLELGDSALYFCASSVGTGNTEAFFGQGTRLTVV.

This clonotype was seen many times. The chain has TRBV20-1 and TRBJ1-2, with D possibly TRBD1 on 6 matching bases. CDR3 size: 13 residues. CDR1 is DFQATT and CDR2 is SNEGSKA in the germline V gene (reference sequence). The V end lost 6 bases, the J end lost 3 bases, and 14 bases lay between the germline ends. CDR3 DNA: TGCAGTGCACCCTGGGGGGCAGACTATGGCTACACCTTC. Its protein product is CSAPWGADYGYTF.